These T cell receptor beta chains were read from a single sample in a study of T cell responses to AZD1222 COVID-19 vaccine. Libraries were prepared by immunoSEQ multiplex PCR; TCRdb keeps only in-frame clonotypes and omits some of them. The table shows some 66,000 clones, with roughly 87% occurring only once. Specimen: peripheral blood, collected on day 0 of AZD1222 vaccination. Every receptor here comes from an adult in good health. Both conserved end residues are part of each CDR3. The order of the fields is J gene, V gene, clone size, D gene, CDR3 protein, CDR3 DNA. A D gene is named only where the DNA matches it firmly. Some rows mark clone size as missing; the rest say once, few, many or name a class of expanded clone.

j_call: TRBJ1-1; v_call: TRBV6-5; clone_size: .; d_call: TRBD1; cdr3_aa: CASSITDRDTEAFF; cdr3_nt: TGTGCCAGCAGTATAACGGACAGGGATACTGAAGCTTTCTTT
j_call: TRBJ2-7; v_call: TRBV28; clone_size: few; d_call: .; cdr3_aa: CASSFTAEQYF; cdr3_nt: TGTGCCAGCAGTTTCACGGCTGAGCAGTACTTC
j_call: TRBJ1-5; v_call: TRBV27; clone_size: .; d_call: .; cdr3_aa: CASSFGVGHQPQHF; cdr3_nt: TGTGCCAGCAGTTTTGGTGTCGGACATCAGCCCCAGCATTTT
j_call: TRBJ1-5; v_call: TRBV28; clone_size: once; d_call: .; cdr3_aa: CASSFSPNQPQHF; cdr3_nt: TGTGCCAGCAGTTTTTCTCCAAATCAGCCCCAGCATTTT
j_call: TRBJ1-2; v_call: TRBV15; clone_size: few; d_call: .; cdr3_aa: CATSREEGDGYTF; cdr3_nt: TGTGCCACCAGCAGAGAAGAAGGGGATGGCTACACCTTC
j_call: TRBJ2-7; v_call: TRBV29-1; clone_size: .; d_call: .; cdr3_aa: CSVSPGYEQYF; cdr3_nt: TGCAGCGTTTCCCCGGGCTACGAGCAGTACTTC
j_call: TRBJ1-5; v_call: TRBV21-1; clone_size: .; d_call: .; cdr3_aa: CACTSAGRIVNQPQHF; cdr3_nt: TGTGCCTGTACGTCGGCAGGTAGGATTGTCAATCAGCCCCAGCATTTT
j_call: TRBJ1-2; v_call: TRBV6-5; clone_size: .; d_call: .; cdr3_aa: CASSYSNPGGGYTF; cdr3_nt: TGTGCCAGCAGTTACTCGAATCCTGGAGGCGGCTACACCTTC
j_call: TRBJ2-7; v_call: TRBV29-1; clone_size: .; d_call: .; cdr3_aa: CSGRTGSSYEQYF; cdr3_nt: TGCAGCGGACGGACGGGCAGCTCCTACGAGCAGTACTTC
j_call: TRBJ2-5; v_call: TRBV6-1; clone_size: .; d_call: .; cdr3_aa: CASRGAGLKTQYF; cdr3_nt: TGTGCCAGCAGGGGGGCAGGGCTGAAGACCCAGTACTTC
j_call: TRBJ2-5; v_call: TRBV18; clone_size: .; d_call: .; cdr3_aa: CASSPALGSYSSATQYF; cdr3_nt: TGTGCCAGCTCACCGGCCCTGGGGTCCTATTCCAGCGCGACCCAGTACTTC
j_call: TRBJ2-3; v_call: TRBV6-1; clone_size: few; d_call: .; cdr3_aa: CASTRRTDTQYF; cdr3_nt: TGTGCCAGCACCAGACGCACAGATACGCAGTATTTT
j_call: TRBJ1-5; v_call: TRBV6-5; clone_size: .; d_call: .; cdr3_aa: CASRDSPIDGPQHF; cdr3_nt: TGTGCCAGCAGGGACAGCCCAATCGATGGGCCCCAGCATTTT
j_call: TRBJ1-2; v_call: TRBV7-9; clone_size: .; d_call: .; cdr3_aa: CASSQNRALTF; cdr3_nt: TGTGCCAGCAGCCAGAACCGGGCTCTCACCTTC
j_call: TRBJ2-3; v_call: TRBV5-1; clone_size: .; d_call: TRBD2; cdr3_aa: CASSLGGSAGGRTDTQYF; cdr3_nt: TGCGCCAGCAGCTTGGGGGGCAGCGCGGGGGGCCGGACAGATACGCAGTATTTT
j_call: TRBJ2-7; v_call: TRBV7-7; clone_size: .; d_call: .; cdr3_aa: CASSISPGYEQYF; cdr3_nt: TGTGCTAGCAGCATCTCCCCGGGGTACGAGCAGTACTTC
j_call: TRBJ2-7; v_call: TRBV29-1; clone_size: .; d_call: TRBD2; cdr3_aa: CSVELAGIYEQYF; cdr3_nt: TGCAGCGTTGAGTTAGCGGGAATCTACGAGCAGTACTTC
j_call: TRBJ1-6; v_call: TRBV6-5; clone_size: .; d_call: .; cdr3_aa: CASSYTGRGSPLHF; cdr3_nt: TGTGCCAGCAGTTACACCGGGCGGGGCTCACCCCTCCACTTT
j_call: TRBJ2-7; v_call: TRBV11-3; clone_size: few; d_call: TRBD1; cdr3_aa: CASSPETGTPHYEQYF; cdr3_nt: TGTGCCAGCAGCCCAGAGACAGGGACCCCCCACTACGAGCAGTACTTC
j_call: TRBJ2-4; v_call: TRBV7-9; clone_size: .; d_call: .; cdr3_aa: CASSKAGALNIQYF; cdr3_nt: TGTGCCAGCAGTAAAGCAGGGGCCCTAAACATTCAGTACTTC
j_call: TRBJ1-2; v_call: TRBV5-4; clone_size: once; d_call: TRBD1; cdr3_aa: CASSPGTGVGYTF; cdr3_nt: TGTGCCAGCAGCCCCGGGACAGGGGTGGGCTACACCTTC
j_call: TRBJ2-7; v_call: TRBV5-1; clone_size: .; d_call: TRBD2; cdr3_aa: CASSLYTSGGRNEQYF; cdr3_nt: TGCGCCAGCAGCCTTTATACTAGCGGGGGACGGAACGAGCAGTACTTC
j_call: TRBJ1-1; v_call: TRBV6-5; clone_size: .; d_call: .; cdr3_aa: CASESTNTEAFF; cdr3_nt: TGTGCCAGCGAGTCTACCAACACTGAAGCTTTCTTT
j_call: TRBJ2-1; v_call: TRBV10-3; clone_size: .; d_call: .; cdr3_aa: CAISGERGYNEQFF; cdr3_nt: TGTGCCATCAGTGGGGAGAGGGGCTACAATGAGCAGTTCTTC
j_call: TRBJ1-2; v_call: TRBV4-3; clone_size: once; d_call: .; cdr3_aa: CASSQDTGEGYGYTF; cdr3_nt: TGCGCCAGCAGCCAAGATACGGGCGAAGGTTACGGCTACACCTTC
j_call: TRBJ2-7; v_call: TRBV30; clone_size: .; d_call: .; cdr3_aa: CAWRGVGPEQYF; cdr3_nt: TGTGCCTGGAGAGGGGTGGGGCCCGAGCAGTACTTC
j_call: TRBJ1-4; v_call: TRBV11-1; clone_size: .; d_call: .; cdr3_aa: CASSSLTGSTNEKLFF; cdr3_nt: TGTGCCAGCAGCTCCCTAACAGGTTCAACTAATGAAAAACTGTTTTTT
j_call: TRBJ2-3; v_call: TRBV30; clone_size: .; d_call: .; cdr3_aa: CAWETDTQYF; cdr3_nt: TGTGCCTGGGAGACAGATACGCAGTATTTT
j_call: TRBJ2-5; v_call: TRBV4-2; clone_size: .; d_call: .; cdr3_aa: CASSQGGGTQYF; cdr3_nt: TGTGCCAGCAGCCAAGGGGGTGGGACCCAGTACTTC
j_call: TRBJ1-2; v_call: TRBV5-4; clone_size: once; d_call: .; cdr3_aa: CASSLAGTSGNYGYTF; cdr3_nt: TGTGCCAGCAGCTTGGCCGGGACATCTGGGAACTATGGCTACACCTTC
j_call: TRBJ2-3; v_call: TRBV6-5; clone_size: .; d_call: TRBD1; cdr3_aa: CASARDRGRDTQYF; cdr3_nt: TGTGCCAGCGCCCGGGACAGGGGAAGAGATACGCAGTATTTT
j_call: TRBJ1-6; v_call: TRBV27; clone_size: .; d_call: .; cdr3_aa: CASTWDWENSPLHF; cdr3_nt: TGTGCCAGCACTTGGGACTGGGAGAATTCACCCCTCCACTTT
j_call: TRBJ2-6; v_call: TRBV7-9; clone_size: .; d_call: .; cdr3_aa: CASSSGTFFSGANVLTF; cdr3_nt: TGTGCCAGCAGCTCTGGGACTTTCTTCTCTGGGGCCAACGTCCTGACTTTC
j_call: TRBJ2-1; v_call: TRBV15; clone_size: .; d_call: TRBD2; cdr3_aa: CATSRDNGGDLWQFF; cdr3_nt: TGTGCCACCAGCAGGGACAACGGGGGGGATCTTTGGCAGTTCTTC
j_call: TRBJ1-1; v_call: TRBV7-6; clone_size: .; d_call: .; cdr3_aa: CASSRLGGTEAFF; cdr3_nt: TGTGCCAGCAGCCGACTGGGCGGCACTGAAGCTTTCTTT
j_call: TRBJ1-4; v_call: TRBV20-1; clone_size: .; d_call: .; cdr3_aa: CSASQGPGAEKLFF; cdr3_nt: TGCAGTGCTAGTCAGGGGCCGGGGGCTGAAAAACTGTTTTTT
j_call: TRBJ1-4; v_call: TRBV19; clone_size: .; d_call: .; cdr3_aa: CASSLDREKLFF; cdr3_nt: TGTGCCAGTAGTCTCGACAGGGAAAAACTGTTTTTT
j_call: TRBJ1-6; v_call: TRBV3-1/TRBV3-2; clone_size: .; d_call: .; cdr3_aa: CASSQENSPLHF; cdr3_nt: TGTGCCAGCAGCCAAGAGAATTCACCCCTCCACTTT
j_call: TRBJ2-3; v_call: TRBV30; clone_size: .; d_call: TRBD1; cdr3_aa: CAWSLLGGTTDTQYF; cdr3_nt: TGTGCCTGGAGCCTCCTAGGGGGCACAACAGATACGCAGTATTTT
j_call: TRBJ1-2; v_call: TRBV5-1; clone_size: .; d_call: TRBD1; cdr3_aa: CASSDGTGGYGYTF; cdr3_nt: TGCGCCAGCAGCGACGGGACAGGAGGGTATGGCTACACCTTC
j_call: TRBJ1-2; v_call: TRBV6-5; clone_size: .; d_call: .; cdr3_aa: CASSEEGYGYTF; cdr3_nt: TGTGCCAGCAGCGAGGAGGGTTACGGCTACACCTTC
j_call: TRBJ1-2; v_call: TRBV9; clone_size: .; d_call: .; cdr3_aa: CASSVQTPLNYGYTF; cdr3_nt: TGTGCCAGCAGCGTTCAGACCCCTTTGAACTATGGCTACACCTTC
j_call: TRBJ2-3; v_call: TRBV6-4; clone_size: .; d_call: TRBD2; cdr3_aa: CASSGGGATDTQYF; cdr3_nt: TGTGCCAGCAGTGGCGGGGGGGCGACAGATACGCAGTATTTT
j_call: TRBJ2-2; v_call: TRBV24-1; clone_size: .; d_call: TRBD1; cdr3_aa: CATSDRTGDTGELFF; cdr3_nt: TGTGCCACCAGTGACCGGACAGGGGACACCGGGGAGCTGTTTTTT
j_call: TRBJ1-2; v_call: TRBV19; clone_size: .; d_call: .; cdr3_aa: CASLGDITNYGYTF; cdr3_nt: TGTGCCAGCCTGGGGGACATTACTAACTATGGCTACACCTTC
j_call: TRBJ2-7; v_call: TRBV11-3; clone_size: .; d_call: .; cdr3_aa: CASSWRGLSYEQYF; cdr3_nt: TGTGCCAGCAGCTGGAGGGGGCTCTCCTACGAGCAGTACTTC